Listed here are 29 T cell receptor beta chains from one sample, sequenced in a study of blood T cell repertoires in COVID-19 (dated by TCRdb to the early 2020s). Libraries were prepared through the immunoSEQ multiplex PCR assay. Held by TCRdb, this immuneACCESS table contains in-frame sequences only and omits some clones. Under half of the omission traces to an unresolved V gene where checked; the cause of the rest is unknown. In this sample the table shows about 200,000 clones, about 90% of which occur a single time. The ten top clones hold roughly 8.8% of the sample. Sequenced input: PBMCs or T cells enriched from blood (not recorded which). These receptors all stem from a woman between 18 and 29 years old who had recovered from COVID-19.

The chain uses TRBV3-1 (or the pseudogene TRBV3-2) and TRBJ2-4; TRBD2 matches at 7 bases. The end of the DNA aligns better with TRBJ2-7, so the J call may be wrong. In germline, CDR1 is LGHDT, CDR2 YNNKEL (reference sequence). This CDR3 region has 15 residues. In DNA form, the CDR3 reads TGTGCCAGCAGCCAAGATCTTTCTAGGACTAGCGAGCAGTACTTC. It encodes CASSQDLSRTSEQYF.

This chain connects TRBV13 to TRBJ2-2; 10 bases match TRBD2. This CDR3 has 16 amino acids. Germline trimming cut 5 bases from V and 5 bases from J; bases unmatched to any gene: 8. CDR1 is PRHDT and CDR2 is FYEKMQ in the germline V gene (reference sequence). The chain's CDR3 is CASSPRTSGNTGELFF. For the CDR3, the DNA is TGTGCCAGCAGCCCTCGGACTAGCGGAAATACCGGGGAGCTGTTTTTT.

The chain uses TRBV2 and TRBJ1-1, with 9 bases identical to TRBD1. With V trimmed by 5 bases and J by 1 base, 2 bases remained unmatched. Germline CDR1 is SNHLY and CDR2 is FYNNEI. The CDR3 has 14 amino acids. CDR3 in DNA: TGTGCCAGCAGTTGGGACAGGGCGAACACTGAAGCTTTCTTT. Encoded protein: CASSWDRANTEAFF.

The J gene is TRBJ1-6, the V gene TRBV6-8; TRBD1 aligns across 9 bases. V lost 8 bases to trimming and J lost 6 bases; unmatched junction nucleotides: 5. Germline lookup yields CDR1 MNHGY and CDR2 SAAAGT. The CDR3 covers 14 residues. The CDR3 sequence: CASYRGRANSPLHF. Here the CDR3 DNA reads TGTGCCAGCTACAGGGGGCGCGCTAATTCACCCCTCCACTTT.

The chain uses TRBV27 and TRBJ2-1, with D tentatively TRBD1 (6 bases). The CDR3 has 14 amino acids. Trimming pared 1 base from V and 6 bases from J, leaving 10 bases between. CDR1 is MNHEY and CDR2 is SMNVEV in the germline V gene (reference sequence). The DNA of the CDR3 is TGTGCCAGCAGTTTATGGGCAGGGGTCAATGAGCAGTTCTTC. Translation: CASSLWAGVNEQFF.

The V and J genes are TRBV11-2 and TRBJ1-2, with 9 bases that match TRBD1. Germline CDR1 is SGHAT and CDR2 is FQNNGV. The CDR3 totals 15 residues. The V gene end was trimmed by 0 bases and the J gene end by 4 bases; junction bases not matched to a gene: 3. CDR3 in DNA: TGTGCCAGCAGCTTAGAGCGGGACAGGGTCTATGGCTACACCTTC. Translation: CASSLERDRVYGYTF.

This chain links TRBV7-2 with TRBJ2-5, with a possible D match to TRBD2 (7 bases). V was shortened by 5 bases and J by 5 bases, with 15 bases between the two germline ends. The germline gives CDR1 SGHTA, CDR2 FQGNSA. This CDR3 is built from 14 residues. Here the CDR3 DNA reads TGTGCCAGCAGCCCCGGGGGGCGCGGGGAGACCCAGTACTTC. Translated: CASSPGGRGETQYF.

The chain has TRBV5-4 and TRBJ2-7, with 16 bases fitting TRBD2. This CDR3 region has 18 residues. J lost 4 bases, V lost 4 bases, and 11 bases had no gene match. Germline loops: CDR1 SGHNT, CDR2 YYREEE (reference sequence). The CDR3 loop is CASSLKGLAGGPLYEQYF. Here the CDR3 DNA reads TGTGCCAGCAGCCTAAAGGGACTAGCGGGGGGGCCCTTATACGAGCAGTACTTC.

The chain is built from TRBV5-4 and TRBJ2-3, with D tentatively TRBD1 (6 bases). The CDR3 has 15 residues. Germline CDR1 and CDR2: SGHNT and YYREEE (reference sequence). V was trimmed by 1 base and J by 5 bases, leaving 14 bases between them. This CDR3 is CASSLRRKGEDTQYF. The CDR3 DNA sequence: TGTGCCAGCAGCTTGAGGAGGAAGGGGGAAGATACGCAGTATTTT.

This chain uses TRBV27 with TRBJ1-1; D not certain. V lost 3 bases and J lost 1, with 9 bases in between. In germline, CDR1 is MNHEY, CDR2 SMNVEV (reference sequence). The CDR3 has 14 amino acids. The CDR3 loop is CASSLYGENTEAFF. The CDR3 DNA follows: TGTGCCAGCAGTTTGTACGGAGAGAACACTGAAGCTTTCTTT.

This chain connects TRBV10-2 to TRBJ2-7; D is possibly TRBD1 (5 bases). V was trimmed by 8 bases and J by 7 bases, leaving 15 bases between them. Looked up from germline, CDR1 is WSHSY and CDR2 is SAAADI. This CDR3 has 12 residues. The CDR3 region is CASATAPGEQYF. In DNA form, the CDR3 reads TGCGCCAGCGCGACAGCCCCCGGAGAGCAGTACTTC.

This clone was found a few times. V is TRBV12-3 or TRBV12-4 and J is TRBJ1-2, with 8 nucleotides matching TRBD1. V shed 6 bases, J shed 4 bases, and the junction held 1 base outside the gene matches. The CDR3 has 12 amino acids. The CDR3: CASRDRGYGYTF. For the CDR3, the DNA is TGTGCCAGCAGAGACAGGGGCTATGGCTACACCTTC.

The CDR3 region has the DNA TGCAGCGTCTGGACAGGGGTAAATGAAAAACTGTTTTTT. Translating gives CSVWTGVNEKLFF. The chain recombines TRBV29-1 with TRBJ1-4; 9 bases align to TRBD1. Unmatched junction bases numbered 4, after V lost 6 bases and J lost 5 bases. Germline values: CDR1 SQVTM, CDR2 ANQGSEA. This CDR3 comprises 13 residues.

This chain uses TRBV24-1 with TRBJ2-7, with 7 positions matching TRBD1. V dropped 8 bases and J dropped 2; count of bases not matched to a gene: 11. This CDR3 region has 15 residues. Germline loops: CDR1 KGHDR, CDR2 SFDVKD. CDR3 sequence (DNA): TGTGCCACCACCAACTTGGGACAGCTCCCCTACGAGCAGTACTTC. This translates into CATTNLGQLPYEQYF.

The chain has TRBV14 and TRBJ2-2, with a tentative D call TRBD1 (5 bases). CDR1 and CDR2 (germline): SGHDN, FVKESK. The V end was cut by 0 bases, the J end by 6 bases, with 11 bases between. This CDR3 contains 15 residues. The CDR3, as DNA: TGTGCCAGCAGCCAAGATCAAGTCAGGGCCGGGGAGCTGTTTTTT. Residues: CASSQDQVRAGELFF.

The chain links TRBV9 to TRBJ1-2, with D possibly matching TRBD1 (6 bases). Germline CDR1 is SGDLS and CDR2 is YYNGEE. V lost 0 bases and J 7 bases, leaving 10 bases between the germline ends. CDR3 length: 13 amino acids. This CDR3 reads CASSVEAGVGYTF. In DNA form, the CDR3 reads TGTGCCAGCAGCGTAGAGGCAGGGGTTGGCTACACCTTC.

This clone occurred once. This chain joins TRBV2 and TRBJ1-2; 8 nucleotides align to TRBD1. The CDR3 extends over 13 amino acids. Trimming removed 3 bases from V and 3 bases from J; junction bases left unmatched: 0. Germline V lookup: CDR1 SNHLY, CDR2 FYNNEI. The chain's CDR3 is CASSEDRDYGYTF. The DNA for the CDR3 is TGTGCCAGCAGTGAGGACAGGGACTATGGCTACACCTTC.

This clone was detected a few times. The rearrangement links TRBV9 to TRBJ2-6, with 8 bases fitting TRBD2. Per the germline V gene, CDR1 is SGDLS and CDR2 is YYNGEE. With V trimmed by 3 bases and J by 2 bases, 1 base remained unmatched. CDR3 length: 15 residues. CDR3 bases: TGTGCCAGCAGCGCCGGGGGGGCTGGGGCCAACGTCCTGACTTTC. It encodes CASSAGGAGANVLTF.

The CDR3 DNA sequence: TGCGCCAGCAGCTATATTTCTGAAAAACTGTTTTTT. It translates to CASSYISEKLFF. This chain links TRBV4-1 with TRBJ1-4; no clear D gene. Germline V gene sequence: CDR1 MGHRA, CDR2 YSYEKL. The CDR3 extends over 12 amino acids. Trimming removed 5 bases from V and 7 bases from J, with 8 bases in between.

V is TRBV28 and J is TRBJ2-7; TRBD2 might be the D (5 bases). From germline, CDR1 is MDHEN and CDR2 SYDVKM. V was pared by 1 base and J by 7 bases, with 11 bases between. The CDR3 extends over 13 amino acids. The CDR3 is CASSLYEGIEQYF. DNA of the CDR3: TGTGCCAGCAGTTTATATGAGGGTATAGAGCAGTACTTC.

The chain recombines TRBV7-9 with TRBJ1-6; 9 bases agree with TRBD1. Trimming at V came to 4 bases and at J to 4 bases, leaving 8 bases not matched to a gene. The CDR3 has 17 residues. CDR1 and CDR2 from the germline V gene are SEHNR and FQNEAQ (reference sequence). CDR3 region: CASSYDRDRAYNSPLHF. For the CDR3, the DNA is TGTGCCAGCAGCTACGACCGGGACAGGGCGTATAATTCACCCCTCCACTTT.

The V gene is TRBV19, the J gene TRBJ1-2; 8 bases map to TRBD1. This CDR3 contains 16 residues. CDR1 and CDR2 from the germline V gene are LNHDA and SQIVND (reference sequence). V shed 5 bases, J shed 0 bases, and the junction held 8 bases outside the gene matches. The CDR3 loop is CASSRSTGGANYGYTF. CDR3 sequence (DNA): TGTGCCAGTAGTCGTTCCACAGGGGGGGCTAACTATGGCTACACCTTC.

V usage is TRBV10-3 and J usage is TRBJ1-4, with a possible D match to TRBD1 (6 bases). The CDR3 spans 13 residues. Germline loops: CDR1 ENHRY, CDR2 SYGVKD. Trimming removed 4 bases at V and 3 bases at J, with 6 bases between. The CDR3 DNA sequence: TGTGCCATCAGTGGGACAGCTAATGAAAAACTGTTTTTT. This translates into CAISGTANEKLFF.

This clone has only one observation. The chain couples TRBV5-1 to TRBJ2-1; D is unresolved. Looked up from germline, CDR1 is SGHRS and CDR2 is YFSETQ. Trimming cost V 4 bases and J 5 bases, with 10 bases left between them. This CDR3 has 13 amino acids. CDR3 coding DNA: TGCGCCAGCAGCCCAACTAACAACAATGAGCAGTTCTTC. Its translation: CASSPTNNNEQFF.

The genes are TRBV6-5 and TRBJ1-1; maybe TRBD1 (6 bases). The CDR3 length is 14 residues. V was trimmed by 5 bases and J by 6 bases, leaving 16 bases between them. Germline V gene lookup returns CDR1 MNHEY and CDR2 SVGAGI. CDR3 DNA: TGTGCCAGCAGTCCTACACTCAGGGGATCTGAAGCTTTCTTT. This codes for CASSPTLRGSEAFF.

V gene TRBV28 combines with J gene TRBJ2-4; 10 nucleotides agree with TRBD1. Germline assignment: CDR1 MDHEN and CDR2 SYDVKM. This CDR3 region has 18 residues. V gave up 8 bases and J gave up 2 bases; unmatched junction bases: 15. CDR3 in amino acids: CASRDRGQQGGSKNIQYF. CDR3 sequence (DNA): TGTGCCAGCCGCGACAGGGGGCAGCAAGGGGGGTCCAAAAACATTCAGTACTTC.

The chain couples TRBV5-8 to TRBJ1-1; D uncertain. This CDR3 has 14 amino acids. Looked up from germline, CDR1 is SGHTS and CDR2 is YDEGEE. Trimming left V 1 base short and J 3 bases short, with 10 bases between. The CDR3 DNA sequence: TGTGCCAGCAGCTTGTACCACGGGGACACTGAAGCTTTCTTT. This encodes CASSLYHGDTEAFF.

CDR3 sequence reads: CASSYNRAYEQYF. The CDR3 DNA reads TGTGCCAGCAGTTACAATAGAGCCTACGAGCAGTACTTC. The V gene is TRBV6-5, the J gene TRBJ2-7; D call uncertain. V lost 2 bases, J lost 2 bases, and 7 bases lay in between. CDR3 length: 13 residues. CDR1 is MNHEY, CDR2 SVGAGI, per germline.

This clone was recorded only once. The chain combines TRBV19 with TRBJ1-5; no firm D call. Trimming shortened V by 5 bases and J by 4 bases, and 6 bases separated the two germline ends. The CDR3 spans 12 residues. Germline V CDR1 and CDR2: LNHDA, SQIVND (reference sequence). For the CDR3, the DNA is TGTGCCAGTAGTCTAATAAATCAGCCCCAGCATTTT. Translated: CASSLINQPQHF.